The clone carrying this T cell receptor (beta chain) was counted ten times or more. What it binds is not known. The ends were cut back, 3 bases at V and 10 bases at J, with 22 bases in the middle. The CDR3 length is 15 residues. Germline lookup yields CDR1 DFQATT and CDR2 SNEGSKA (reference sequence). RNA transcripts served as the template for amplifying TCR beta CDR3 regions. HTBI primers were the set used in a first-round RT-PCR of the TCR CDR3. MiXCR, run by TCRdb on the multiplex PCR reads, gives a single entry per CDR3 protein. The repertoire holds roughly 740,000 distinct CDR3 sequences, with less than 20% as singletons. This specimen belongs to a study of T cells in Graves' hyperthyroidism and ophthalmopathy. Study summary: Peripheral blood was collected at initial diagnosis, before any treatment. Overall study findings and caveats: Ophthalmopathy was model-predicted a median about 6.9 months pre-onset.

The hyperthyroidism was newly diagnosed and had lasted under 2 months; the patients were aged 18 to 65. Exclusion of patients followed from uncontrolled infection, other autoimmune disease, pregnancy or lactation. The genes are TRBV20-1 and TRBJ2-1; possible D gene TRBD1, 6 bases. This TCR was sampled from a young man with Graves' hyperthyroidism. The sequenced material came from blood. The CDR3, as DNA: TGCAGTGCTAGGAGCGTGGGGCAGGGGCCTTTGGAGCAGTTCTTC. This encodes CSARSVGQGPLEQFF.